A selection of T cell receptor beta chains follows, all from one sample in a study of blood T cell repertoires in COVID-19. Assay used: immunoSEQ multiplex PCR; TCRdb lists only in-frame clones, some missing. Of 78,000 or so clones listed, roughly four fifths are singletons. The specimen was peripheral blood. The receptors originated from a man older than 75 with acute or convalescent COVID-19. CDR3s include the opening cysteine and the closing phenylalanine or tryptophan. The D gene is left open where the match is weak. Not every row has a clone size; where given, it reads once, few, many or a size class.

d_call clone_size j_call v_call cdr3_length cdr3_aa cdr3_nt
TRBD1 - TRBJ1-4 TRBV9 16 CASSVGQGQSNEKLFF TGTGCCAGCAGCGTGGGACAGGGACAGTCTAATGAAAAACTGTTTTTT
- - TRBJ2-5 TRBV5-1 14 CASSFSSLGETQYF TGCGCCAGCAGCTTTAGCAGCCTTGGGGAGACCCAGTACTTC
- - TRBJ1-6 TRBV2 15 CASTMTGSYNSPLHF TGTGCCAGCACCATGACGGGCTCCTATAATTCACCCCTCCACTTT
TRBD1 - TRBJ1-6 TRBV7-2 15 CASSPGDRDGSPLHF TGTGCCAGCAGCCCGGGAGACAGGGACGGTTCACCCCTCCACTTT
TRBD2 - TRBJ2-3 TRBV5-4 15 CASSLAGPLTDTQYF TGTGCCAGCAGTTTAGCGGGGCCCCTCACAGATACGCAGTATTTT
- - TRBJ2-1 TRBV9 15 CASSVTPTVINEQFF TGTGCCAGCAGCGTAACTCCCACGGTCATCAATGAGCAGTTCTTC
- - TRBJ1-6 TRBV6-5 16 CASSYRQTSYNSPLHF TGTGCCAGCAGTTATCGACAGACCTCCTATAATTCACCCCTCCACTTT
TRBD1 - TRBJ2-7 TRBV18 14 CASSPGTGVYEQYF TGTGCCAGCTCGCCCGGGACAGGGGTGTACGAGCAGTACTTC
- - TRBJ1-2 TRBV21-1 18 CASSKNQPTGGLDYGYTF TGTGCCAGCAGCAAGAATCAGCCGACAGGGGGCTTGGACTATGGCTACACCTTC
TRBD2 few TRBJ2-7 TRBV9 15 CASSAPGLVGGEQYF TGTGCCAGCAGCGCCCCGGGACTAGTAGGTGGCGAGCAGTACTTC
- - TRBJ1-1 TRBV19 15 CASTSSASGNTEAFF TGTGCCAGTACTAGCTCGGCGTCAGGGAACACTGAAGCTTTCTTT
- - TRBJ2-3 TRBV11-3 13 CASSLGQGGTQYF TGTGCCAGCAGCTTAGGTCAGGGCGGTACGCAGTATTTT
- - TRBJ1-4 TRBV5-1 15 CASSIQGPTNEKLFF TGCGCCAGCAGCATACAGGGCCCAACTAATGAAAAACTGTTTTTT
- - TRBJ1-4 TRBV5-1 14 CASSLGPPEEKLFF TGCGCCAGCAGCTTGGGACCACCGGAGGAAAAACTGTTTTTT
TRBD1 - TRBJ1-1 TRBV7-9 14 CASSPGQGETEAFF TGTGCCAGCAGCCCTGGACAGGGTGAAACTGAAGCTTTCTTT
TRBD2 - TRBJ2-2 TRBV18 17 CASSPGLAGTNTGELFF TGTGCCAGCTCTCCGGGACTAGCGGGCACAAACACCGGGGAGCTGTTTTTT
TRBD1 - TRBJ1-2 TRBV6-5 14 CASNPGGLNYGYTF TGTGCCAGCAACCCAGGGGGGTTAAACTATGGCTACACCTTC
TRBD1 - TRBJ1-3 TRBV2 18 CASRTGGGSVLSGNTIYF TGTGCCAGTCGGACAGGGGGCGGGAGTGTCCTTTCTGGAAACACCATATATTTT
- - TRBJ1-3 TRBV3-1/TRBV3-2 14 CASSTTDSGNTIYF TGTGCCAGCAGCACCACTGACTCTGGAAACACCATATATTTT
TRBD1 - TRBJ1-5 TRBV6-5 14 CASRGQGGNQPQHF TGTGCCAGCAGGGGACAGGGCGGCAATCAGCCCCAGCATTTT
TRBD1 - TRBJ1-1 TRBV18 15 CASSPGTGRFNEAFF TGTGCCAGCTCACCGGGGACAGGGAGGTTCAATGAAGCTTTCTTT
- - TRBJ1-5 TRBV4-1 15 CASSQEGRMDQPQHF TGCGCCAGCAGCCAAGAAGGGAGGATGGATCAGCCCCAGCATTTT
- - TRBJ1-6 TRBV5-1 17 CASSLTTERSYNSPLHF TGCGCCAGCAGCTTGACGACAGAGAGGTCCTATAATTCACCCCTCCACTTT
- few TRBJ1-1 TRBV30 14 CAWSRGRLNTEAFF TGTGCCTGGTCTCGGGGAAGGTTGAACACTGAAGCTTTCTTT
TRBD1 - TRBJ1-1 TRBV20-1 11 CSATRDSEAFF TGCAGTGCTACCCGGGACAGTGAAGCTTTCTTT
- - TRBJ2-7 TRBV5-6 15 CASSIRDGMTYEQYF TGTGCCAGCAGCATCCGTGACGGGATGACCTACGAGCAGTACTTC
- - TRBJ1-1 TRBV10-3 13 CAISGSVNTEAFF TGTGCCATCAGCGGTAGTGTGAACACTGAAGCTTTCTTT
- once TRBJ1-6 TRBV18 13 CASSGTSDSPLHF TGTGCCAGCTCCGGGACATCTGATTCACCCCTCCACTTT
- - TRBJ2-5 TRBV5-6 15 CASSVRKVFQETQYF TGTGCCAGCAGCGTGAGGAAGGTGTTCCAAGAGACCCAGTACTTC
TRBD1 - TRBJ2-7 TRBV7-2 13 CASSSPDRHEQYF TGTGCCAGCAGCTCCCCGGACAGGCACGAGCAGTACTTC
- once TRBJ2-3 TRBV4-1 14 CASSQDVAADTQYF TGCGCCAGCAGCCAAGATGTCGCGGCAGATACGCAGTATTTT
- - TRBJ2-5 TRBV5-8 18 CASSLEIGVHWYQETQYF TGTGCCAGCAGCTTGGAGATAGGGGTCCACTGGTACCAAGAGACCCAGTACTTC
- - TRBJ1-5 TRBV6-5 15 CASGELGASNQPQHF TGTGCCAGCGGCGAGTTGGGGGCTAGCAATCAGCCCCAGCATTTT
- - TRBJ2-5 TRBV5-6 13 CASSLSRRETQYF TGTGCCAGCAGCTTGTCAAGGAGAGAGACCCAGTACTTC
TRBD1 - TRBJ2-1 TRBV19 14 CASTSRDRYNEQFF TGTGCCAGTACCTCCCGGGACAGGTACAATGAGCAGTTCTTC
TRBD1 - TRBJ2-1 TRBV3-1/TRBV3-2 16 CASSQGSSGTGNEQFF TGTGCCAGCAGCCAAGGTAGTTCGGGGACAGGGAATGAGCAGTTCTTC
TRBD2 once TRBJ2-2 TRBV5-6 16 CASSLRTSGVHGELFF TGTGCCAGCAGCTTAAGGACTAGCGGGGTACACGGGGAGCTGTTTTTT
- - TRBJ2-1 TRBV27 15 CASSLTRVAYNEQFF TGTGCCAGCAGTTTAACCAGGGTGGCCTACAATGAGCAGTTCTTC
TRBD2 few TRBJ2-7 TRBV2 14 CASILPQGGDEQYF TGTGCCAGCATCCTCCCCCAGGGAGGGGACGAGCAGTACTTC
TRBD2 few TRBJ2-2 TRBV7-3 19 CASSPRTSGGPPGTGELFF TGTGCCAGCAGCCCCCGGACTAGCGGGGGGCCCCCCGGCACCGGGGAGCTGTTTTTT
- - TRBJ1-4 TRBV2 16 CASSSKQGMANEKLFF TGTGCCAGCAGTTCCAAGCAGGGGATGGCTAATGAAAAACTGTTTTTT
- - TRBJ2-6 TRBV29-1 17 CSVGGGRTSSGANVLTF TGCAGCGTTGGTGGAGGAAGAACAAGCTCTGGGGCCAACGTCCTGACTTTC
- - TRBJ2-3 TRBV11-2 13 CASSLGRADTQYF TGTGCCAGCAGCTTGGGCCGAGCAGATACGCAGTATTTT
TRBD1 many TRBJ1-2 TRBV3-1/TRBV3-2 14 CASSDRDRGYGYTF TGTGCCAGCAGCGACCGGGACAGGGGGTATGGCTACACCTTC
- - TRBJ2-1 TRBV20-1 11 CSAPYGGEQFF TGCAGTGCTCCCTACGGAGGTGAGCAGTTCTTC
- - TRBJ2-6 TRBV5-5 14 CASVRNSGANVLTF TGTGCCAGCGTTAGAAACTCTGGGGCCAACGTCCTGACTTTC
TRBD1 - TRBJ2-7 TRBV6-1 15 CASSEGTGDLYEQYF TGTGCCAGCAGTGAGGGGACAGGGGATCTCTACGAGCAGTACTTC
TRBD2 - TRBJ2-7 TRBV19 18 CASSSVAASPGLGYEQYF TGTGCCAGTAGTTCGGTGGCAGCTAGCCCGGGACTAGGATACGAGCAGTACTTC
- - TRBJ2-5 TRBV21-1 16 CASSNTRGLAYETQYF TGTGCCAGCAGCAACACCAGGGGACTAGCCTACGAGACCCAGTACTTC
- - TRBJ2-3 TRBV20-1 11 CSTSRTDTQYF TGCAGTACCTCTCGGACAGATACGCAGTATTTT
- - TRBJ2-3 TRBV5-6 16 CASSFRLPPIQDTQYF TGTGCCAGCAGCTTCCGTCTCCCCCCGATTCAGGATACGCAGTATTTT
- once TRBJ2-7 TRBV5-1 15 CASSLLRGANYEQYF TGCGCCAGCAGCTTGTTACGGGGGGCCAACTACGAGCAGTACTTC
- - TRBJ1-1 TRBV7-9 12 CASSLVGGEAFF TGTGCCAGCAGCTTAGTAGGAGGTGAAGCTTTCTTT
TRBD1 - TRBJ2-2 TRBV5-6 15 CASSSGTGFTGELFF TGTGCCAGCAGTTCCGGGACAGGGTTCACCGGGGAGCTGTTTTTT
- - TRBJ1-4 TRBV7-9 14 CASSLGQANEKLFF TGTGCCAGCAGCCTCGGACAAGCTAATGAAAAACTGTTTTTT
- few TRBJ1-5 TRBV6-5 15 CASSYSSYRDQPQHF TGTGCCAGCAGTTACTCGTCGTACAGGGATCAGCCCCAGCATTTT
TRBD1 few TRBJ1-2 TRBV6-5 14 CASKRDRGLGGYTF TGTGCCAGCAAGAGGGACAGGGGGCTCGGTGGCTACACCTTC